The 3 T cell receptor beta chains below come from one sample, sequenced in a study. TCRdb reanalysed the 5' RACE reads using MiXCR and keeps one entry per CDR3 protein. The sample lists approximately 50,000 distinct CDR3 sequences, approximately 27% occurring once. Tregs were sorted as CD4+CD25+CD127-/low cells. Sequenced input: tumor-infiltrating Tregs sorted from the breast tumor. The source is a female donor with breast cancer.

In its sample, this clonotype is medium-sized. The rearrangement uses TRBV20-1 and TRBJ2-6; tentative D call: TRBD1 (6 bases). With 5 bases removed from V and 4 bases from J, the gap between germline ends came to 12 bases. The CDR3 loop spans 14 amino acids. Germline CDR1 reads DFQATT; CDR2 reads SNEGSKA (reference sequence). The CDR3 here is CSAQQGAGANVLTF. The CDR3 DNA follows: TGCAGTGCTCAACAGGGTGCCGGGGCCAACGTCCTGACTTTC.

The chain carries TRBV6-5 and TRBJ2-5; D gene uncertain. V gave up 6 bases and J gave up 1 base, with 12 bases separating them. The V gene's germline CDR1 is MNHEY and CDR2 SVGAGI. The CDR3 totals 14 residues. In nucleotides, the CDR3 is TGTGCCAGCAGACAACAAGCGATCCAAGAGACCCAGTACTTC. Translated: CASRQQAIQETQYF.

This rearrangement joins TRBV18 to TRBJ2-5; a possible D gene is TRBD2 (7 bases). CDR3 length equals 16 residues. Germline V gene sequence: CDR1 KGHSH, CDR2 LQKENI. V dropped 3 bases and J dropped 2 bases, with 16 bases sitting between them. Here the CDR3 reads CASSPPLAGAQETQYF. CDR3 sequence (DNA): TGTGCCAGCTCACCGCCCCTGGCGGGGGCTCAAGAGACCCAGTACTTC.